This T cell receptor (beta chain) was obtained from a study of shared clonotypes between healthy human individuals. General study points: Sampling involved blood alone; tissue repertoires likely differ.

Concerning this clone: Its matching antigen is unknown.

Using immunoSEQ multiplex PCR, the repertoire was profiled, and TCRdb retains in-frame clones only, with some absent. The repertoire holds roughly 1,500,000 clones, with approximately 98% as singletons. Memory CD4+ cells were the fraction left after CD45RA+ naive selection. The source is a man aged 25 to 40 in good health. Sequencing was done on a sample of naive CD4+ T cells sorted from blood. The subset: CD45RA+ positively selected.

The CDR3 DNA sequence: TGTGCCAGCAGCTTGGGCCTTTTTTCTAGCGGGGCGAGCACCCAGTACTTC. Protein sequence: CASSLGLFSSGASTQYF. V gene TRBV5-6 combines with J gene TRBJ2-5; 9 bases line up with TRBD2. V dropped 0 bases and J dropped 8; count of bases not matched to a gene: 14. Germline V CDR1 and CDR2: SGHDT, YYEEEE. This CDR3 comprises 17 residues. The variable domain in full, with the rest retrieved from reference TRBV5-6 and TRBJ2-5, is DAGVTQSPTHLIKTRGQQVTLRCSPKSGHDTVSWYQQALGQGPQFIFQYYEEEERQRGNFPDRFSGHQFPNYSSELNVNALLLGDSALYLCASSLGLFSSGASTQYFGPGTRLLVL.